This is a list of T cell receptor beta chains from one sample in a study of T-cell reconstitution after alpha-beta-depleted transplantation in children. One entry per CDR3 protein results from TCRdb running MiXCR on the PCR reads. This table holds approximately 6,200 distinct CDR3 sequences, roughly 15% found once. Source: PBMCs, taken before TCRalphabeta/CD19-depleted stem cell transplant. These receptors originate from a boy aged 5-17 years with acute lymphoblastic leukemia, due to receive a stem cell transplant. CDR3s include the opening cysteine and the closing phenylalanine or tryptophan. D genes are given only for firm matches. Expanded clones are given a class, and other clones once, few, many or no size at all.

size	D	V	J	CDR3	DNA
medium-sized	-	TRBV20-1	TRBJ2-3	CSARDTGYADTQYF	TGCAGTGCCCGGGACACAGGATATGCAGATACGCAGTATTTT
medium-sized	-	TRBV9	TRBJ2-1	CASSVGGGGEQFF	TGTGCCAGCAGCGTAGGTGGGGGAGGTGAGCAGTTCTTC
many	-	TRBV6-5	TRBJ1-1	CASKGSHLGEAFF	TGTGCCAGCAAAGGGTCCCACCTAGGAGAAGCTTTCTTT
medium-sized	-	TRBV15	TRBJ2-4	CATRGERDIQYF	TGTGCCACCAGGGGGGAGAGGGACATTCAGTACTTC
many	TRBD1	TRBV11-3	TRBJ2-7	CASSRRQGSYEQYF	TGTGCCAGCAGCCGTCGACAGGGGTCCTACGAGCAGTACTTC
medium-sized	-	TRBV11-2	TRBJ2-3	CASSSRDFTDTQYF	TGTGCCAGCAGCTCCCGGGACTTCACAGATACGCAGTATTTT
many	TRBD2	TRBV20-1	TRBJ2-1	CSASKVAGYSYNEQFF	TGCAGTGCTAGTAAGGTAGCGGGCTATTCCTACAATGAGCAGTTCTTC
medium-sized	-	TRBV15	TRBJ2-5	CATSRARQQQETQYF	TGTGCCACCAGCAGAGCCCGACAGCAACAAGAGACCCAGTACTTC
medium-sized	TRBD2	TRBV4-3	TRBJ2-3	CASSQSPGTSGSTDTQYF	TGCGCCAGCAGCCAATCTCCCGGGACTAGCGGAAGCACAGATACGCAGTATTTT
medium-sized	-	TRBV3-1	TRBJ2-2	CASSHLSGELFF	TGTGCCAGCAGCCACCTGTCCGGGGAGCTGTTTTTT
medium-sized	-	TRBV20-1	TRBJ2-7	CSAYNSRGSSYEQYF	TGCAGTGCCTACAACTCTAGGGGGAGCTCCTACGAGCAGTACTTC
medium-sized	-	TRBV7-9	TRBJ2-3	CASSRTSFSTDTQYF	TGTGCCAGCAGCCGGACTTCCTTTAGCACAGATACGCAGTATTTT
medium-sized	-	TRBV18	TRBJ2-2	CASSPRMDTGELFF	TGTGCCAGCTCACCAAGGATGGACACCGGGGAGCTGTTTTTT
-	-	TRBV4-2	TRBJ1-4	CAMGPGTPYEKLFF	TGTGCCATGGGCCCCGGGACACCCTATGAAAAACTGTTTTTT
medium-sized	TRBD1	TRBV12-3/TRBV12-4	TRBJ1-4	CASSLVQGASEKLFF	TGTGCCAGCAGTTTGGTACAGGGGGCCAGTGAAAAACTGTTTTTT
medium-sized	-	TRBV3-1	TRBJ2-1	CASSQVYEQFF	TGTGCCAGCAGCCAAGTCTATGAGCAGTTCTTC
-	-	TRBV4-2	TRBJ2-3	CARGPRLGSDTQYF	TGTGCCAGGGGCCCCCGGTTGGGTTCAGATACGCAGTATTTT
-	-	TRBV27	TRBJ1-2	CASRRHTNYGYTF	TGTGCCAGCAGGCGACATACTAACTATGGCTACACCTTC
medium-sized	-	TRBV15	TRBJ2-7	CATSRDESFYEQYF	TGTGCCACCAGCAGAGACGAAAGTTTCTACGAGCAGTACTTC
medium-sized	-	TRBV5-1	TRBJ2-6	CASSPYSSGANVLTF	TGCGCCAGCAGCCCTTATTCCTCTGGGGCCAACGTCCTGACTTTC
medium-sized	-	TRBV12-3/TRBV12-4	TRBJ2-3	CASSLRGRQLTDTQYF	TGTGCCAGCAGTTTGAGGGGGAGGCAACTTACAGATACGCAGTATTTT
medium-sized	TRBD1	TRBV20-1	TRBJ1-1	CSTPTVGGEAFF	TGCAGTACCCCCACTGTAGGGGGCGAAGCTTTCTTT
medium-sized	TRBD1	TRBV11-2	TRBJ1-2	CASSPGGTGSIYGYTF	TGTGCCAGCAGCCCCGGGGGGACAGGGAGTATCTATGGCTACACCTTC
-	-	TRBV7-9	TRBJ1-4	CARGPGPPYEKLFF	TGTGCCAGGGGCCCCGGGCCCCCCTATGAAAAACTGTTTTTT
medium-sized	TRBD2	TRBV7-6	TRBJ2-7	CASSRAGGVFHEQYF	TGTGCCAGCAGCCGAGCCGGGGGGGTATTCCACGAGCAGTACTTC
medium-sized	-	TRBV28	TRBJ2-1	CASSLRGPRYNEQFF	TGTGCCAGCAGTTTACGAGGACCTCGTTACAATGAGCAGTTCTTC